These T cell receptor beta chains were read from a single sample in a study of regulatory T cells in long-lasting Graves disease. TCRdb reprocessed the multiplex PCR reads with MiXCR, giving one entry per CDR3 protein. The sample has under 800,000 distinct CDR3 sequences, less than 20% seen once. A further study also used this sample, focusing on T cells in Graves' hyperthyroidism and ophthalmopathy.

The material sequenced was peripheral blood mononuclear cells (PBMCs), taken at new diagnosis, from a patient treated with antithyroid drugs. The receptors stem from a woman aged 25 to 39 with Graves disease. The CDR3 runs from the conserved cysteine through the conserved F or W. The D gene is left open where the match is weak. Size values are once, few and many counts, or a class for expanded clones, and some rows have none.

size: -
V: TRBV6-2/TRBV6-3
J: TRBJ2-7
D: TRBD1
CDR3: CASSYSDRGGEYEQYF
DNA: TGTGCCAGCAGTTACTCTGACAGGGGGGGAGAGTACGAGCAGTACTTC

size: many
V: TRBV11-2
J: TRBJ2-7
D: TRBD2
CDR3: CASSFRASGPYEQYF
DNA: TGTGCCAGCAGCTTCAGGGCTAGCGGGCCCTACGAGCAGTACTTC

size: -
V: TRBV15
J: TRBJ1-2
D: -
CDR3: CATSKYPPLNYGYTF
DNA: TGTGCCACCAGCAAATACCCCCCTCTCAACTATGGCTACACCTTC

size: -
V: TRBV19
J: TRBJ1-1
D: -
CDR3: CASSFQISNTEAFF
DNA: TGTGCCAGTAGTTTTCAGATCAGTAACACTGAAGCTTTCTTT

size: few
V: TRBV28
J: TRBJ1-6
D: -
CDR3: CASSFTGTLHF
DNA: TGTGCCAGCAGTTTCACGGGGACCCTCCACTTT

size: -
V: TRBV5-1
J: TRBJ1-1
D: -
CDR3: CASSPARRGDTEAFF
DNA: TGCGCCAGCAGCCCGGCACGCCGAGGGGACACTGAAGCTTTCTTT

size: many
V: TRBV28
J: TRBJ2-4
D: TRBD1
CDR3: CASSLVDRGTGGNIQYF
DNA: TGTGCCAGCAGTTTAGTGGACAGGGGGACGGGGGGGAACATTCAGTACTTC

size: -
V: TRBV9
J: TRBJ2-7
D: -
CDR3: CASTLEGDSKSPYEQYF
DNA: TGTGCCAGCACCCTAGAAGGAGACAGTAAAAGCCCCTACGAGCAGTACTTC

size: many
V: TRBV6-2/TRBV6-3
J: TRBJ2-1
D: -
CDR3: CASSYGVSYNEQFF
DNA: TGTGCCAGCAGTTACGGGGTTTCTTACAATGAGCAGTTCTTC

size: many
V: TRBV11-2
J: TRBJ1-1
D: TRBD1
CDR3: CASSLHTWTGNTEAFF
DNA: TGTGCCAGCAGCCTTCATACCTGGACAGGGAACACTGAAGCTTTCTTT

size: many
V: TRBV3-1
J: TRBJ1-4
D: -
CDR3: CASSHFYGAQNEKLFF
DNA: TGTGCCAGCAGCCATTTTTACGGGGCTCAAAATGAAAAACTGTTTTTT

size: few
V: TRBV20-1
J: TRBJ1-2
D: TRBD1
CDR3: CSARDQGVRRWQRTNYGYTF
DNA: TGCAGTGCTAGAGATCAGGGGGTCCGGCGGTGGCAGCGAACTAACTATGGCTACACCTTC

size: many
V: TRBV6-2/TRBV6-3
J: TRBJ2-7
D: -
CDR3: CASESAIDEQYF
DNA: TGTGCCAGCGAATCTGCGATCGACGAGCAGTACTTC

size: many
V: TRBV10-3
J: TRBJ1-5
D: -
CDR3: CATSRSGGEDQPQHF
DNA: TGTGCCACTAGTAGATCGGGAGGGGAAGATCAGCCCCAGCATTTT

size: few
V: TRBV7-8
J: TRBJ1-1
D: -
CDR3: CASSLTSVVNTEAFF
DNA: TGTGCCAGCAGCCTTACCTCGGTCGTGAACACTGAAGCTTTCTTT

size: once
V: TRBV29-1
J: TRBJ2-1
D: TRBD2
CDR3: CSVSGLAGYFYNEQFF
DNA: TGCAGCGTCTCGGGACTAGCGGGATACTTTTACAATGAGCAGTTCTTC

size: -
V: TRBV18
J: TRBJ1-2
D: -
CDR3: CASSPDTAANYGYTF
DNA: TGTGCCAGCTCACCGGACACCGCAGCTAACTATGGCTACACCTTC

size: -
V: TRBV18
J: TRBJ2-1
D: TRBD2
CDR3: CASSPPGTSAGNEQFF
DNA: TGTGCCAGCTCCCCACCCGGGACTAGCGCCGGTAATGAGCAGTTCTTC

size: -
V: TRBV19
J: TRBJ1-1
D: -
CDR3: CASSSPEGLSSEAFF
DNA: TGTGCCAGTAGTTCGCCTGAGGGGCTCAGCTCTGAAGCTTTCTTT

size: few
V: TRBV30
J: TRBJ1-5
D: -
CDR3: CAWSVSGNNQPQHF
DNA: TGTGCCTGGAGTGTCTCTGGGAACAATCAGCCCCAGCATTTT

size: many
V: TRBV11-1
J: TRBJ2-5
D: -
CDR3: CASRPSLEGRQGETQYF
DNA: TGTGCCAGCAGACCCTCATTGGAGGGTCGGCAAGGAGAGACCCAGTACTTC

size: -
V: TRBV5-6
J: TRBJ1-2
D: -
CDR3: CASSFGFGQGNGYTF
DNA: TGTGCCAGCAGCTTTGGTTTTGGGCAGGGGAATGGCTACACCTTC

size: -
V: TRBV2
J: TRBJ1-1
D: TRBD1
CDR3: CASYPGTGGMNTEAFF
DNA: TGTGCCAGCTACCCCGGGACAGGGGGCATGAACACTGAAGCTTTCTTT

size: -
V: TRBV18
J: TRBJ2-1
D: TRBD1
CDR3: CASSRDRGYEQFF
DNA: TGTGCCAGCTCACGGGACAGGGGTTACGAGCAGTTCTTC

size: few
V: TRBV6-1
J: TRBJ1-3
D: -
CDR3: CASSASISGNTIYF
DNA: TGTGCCAGCAGTGCCTCCATCTCTGGAAACACCATATATTTT

size: few
V: TRBV3-1
J: TRBJ2-3
D: -
CDR3: CASGTSSSTDTQYF
DNA: TGTGCCAGCGGCACTAGTTCGAGCACAGATACGCAGTATTTT

size: few
V: TRBV25-1
J: TRBJ1-5
D: -
CDR3: CASSDYTKDQPQHF
DNA: TGTGCCAGCAGTGATTATACTAAAGATCAGCCCCAGCATTTT

size: -
V: TRBV12-3/TRBV12-4
J: TRBJ1-3
D: -
CDR3: CASSLDSLLGNTIYF
DNA: TGTGCCAGCAGCTTGGACAGCCTCCTTGGAAACACCATATATTTT

size: many
V: TRBV7-9
J: TRBJ1-1
D: -
CDR3: CASSLVLLGDEAFF
DNA: TGTGCCAGCAGCTTAGTTCTCCTGGGCGATGAAGCTTTCTTT

size: -
V: TRBV2
J: TRBJ1-6
D: TRBD1
CDR3: CARKSMGTGNSPLHF
DNA: TGTGCCCGCAAAAGCATGGGGACAGGGAATTCACCCCTCCACTTT

size: few
V: TRBV6-2/TRBV6-3
J: TRBJ2-3
D: -
CDR3: CASSWGITDTQYF
DNA: TGTGCCAGCAGTTGGGGGATCACAGATACGCAGTATTTT

size: -
V: TRBV19
J: TRBJ2-2
D: -
CDR3: CASGISNIWGELFF
DNA: TGTGCCAGTGGCATTTCGAACATTTGGGGGGAGCTGTTTTTT

size: -
V: TRBV5-4
J: TRBJ2-5
D: -
CDR3: CASSPSFTETQYF
DNA: TGTGCCAGCAGCCCCTCGTTTACGGAGACCCAGTACTTC

size: few
V: TRBV29-1
J: TRBJ2-6
D: -
CDR3: CSVEGFSGANVLTF
DNA: TGCAGCGTTGAGGGGTTTTCGGGGGCCAACGTCCTGACTTTC

size: few
V: TRBV20-1
J: TRBJ2-1
D: -
CDR3: CSAPAGVGHEQFF
DNA: TGCAGTGCCCCCGCAGGCGTAGGGCATGAGCAGTTCTTC

size: many
V: TRBV20-1
J: TRBJ1-1
D: -
CDR3: CSAPKTGYEAFF
DNA: TGCAGTGCTCCCAAGACGGGTTACGAAGCTTTCTTT

size: -
V: TRBV3-1
J: TRBJ2-1
D: -
CDR3: CASSQTENEQFF
DNA: TGTGCCAGCAGCCAAACAGAGAATGAGCAGTTCTTC

size: -
V: TRBV7-9
J: TRBJ1-2
D: -
CDR3: CASSPQRTPNYGYTF
DNA: TGTGCCAGCAGCCCTCAGAGGACCCCTAACTATGGCTACACCTTC

size: many
V: TRBV7-2
J: TRBJ1-5
D: TRBD1
CDR3: CASSLGQGHQPQHF
DNA: TGTGCCAGCAGCTTGGGACAGGGCCATCAGCCCCAGCATTTT

size: many
V: TRBV3-1
J: TRBJ1-5
D: -
CDR3: CASSRNPGGNQPQHF
DNA: TGTGCCAGCAGCCGCAATCCGGGGGGCAATCAGCCCCAGCATTTT

size: -
V: TRBV15
J: TRBJ1-6
D: -
CDR3: CATSSDSGYNSPLHF
DNA: TGTGCCACCAGCAGCGATTCCGGGTACAATTCACCCCTCCACTTT